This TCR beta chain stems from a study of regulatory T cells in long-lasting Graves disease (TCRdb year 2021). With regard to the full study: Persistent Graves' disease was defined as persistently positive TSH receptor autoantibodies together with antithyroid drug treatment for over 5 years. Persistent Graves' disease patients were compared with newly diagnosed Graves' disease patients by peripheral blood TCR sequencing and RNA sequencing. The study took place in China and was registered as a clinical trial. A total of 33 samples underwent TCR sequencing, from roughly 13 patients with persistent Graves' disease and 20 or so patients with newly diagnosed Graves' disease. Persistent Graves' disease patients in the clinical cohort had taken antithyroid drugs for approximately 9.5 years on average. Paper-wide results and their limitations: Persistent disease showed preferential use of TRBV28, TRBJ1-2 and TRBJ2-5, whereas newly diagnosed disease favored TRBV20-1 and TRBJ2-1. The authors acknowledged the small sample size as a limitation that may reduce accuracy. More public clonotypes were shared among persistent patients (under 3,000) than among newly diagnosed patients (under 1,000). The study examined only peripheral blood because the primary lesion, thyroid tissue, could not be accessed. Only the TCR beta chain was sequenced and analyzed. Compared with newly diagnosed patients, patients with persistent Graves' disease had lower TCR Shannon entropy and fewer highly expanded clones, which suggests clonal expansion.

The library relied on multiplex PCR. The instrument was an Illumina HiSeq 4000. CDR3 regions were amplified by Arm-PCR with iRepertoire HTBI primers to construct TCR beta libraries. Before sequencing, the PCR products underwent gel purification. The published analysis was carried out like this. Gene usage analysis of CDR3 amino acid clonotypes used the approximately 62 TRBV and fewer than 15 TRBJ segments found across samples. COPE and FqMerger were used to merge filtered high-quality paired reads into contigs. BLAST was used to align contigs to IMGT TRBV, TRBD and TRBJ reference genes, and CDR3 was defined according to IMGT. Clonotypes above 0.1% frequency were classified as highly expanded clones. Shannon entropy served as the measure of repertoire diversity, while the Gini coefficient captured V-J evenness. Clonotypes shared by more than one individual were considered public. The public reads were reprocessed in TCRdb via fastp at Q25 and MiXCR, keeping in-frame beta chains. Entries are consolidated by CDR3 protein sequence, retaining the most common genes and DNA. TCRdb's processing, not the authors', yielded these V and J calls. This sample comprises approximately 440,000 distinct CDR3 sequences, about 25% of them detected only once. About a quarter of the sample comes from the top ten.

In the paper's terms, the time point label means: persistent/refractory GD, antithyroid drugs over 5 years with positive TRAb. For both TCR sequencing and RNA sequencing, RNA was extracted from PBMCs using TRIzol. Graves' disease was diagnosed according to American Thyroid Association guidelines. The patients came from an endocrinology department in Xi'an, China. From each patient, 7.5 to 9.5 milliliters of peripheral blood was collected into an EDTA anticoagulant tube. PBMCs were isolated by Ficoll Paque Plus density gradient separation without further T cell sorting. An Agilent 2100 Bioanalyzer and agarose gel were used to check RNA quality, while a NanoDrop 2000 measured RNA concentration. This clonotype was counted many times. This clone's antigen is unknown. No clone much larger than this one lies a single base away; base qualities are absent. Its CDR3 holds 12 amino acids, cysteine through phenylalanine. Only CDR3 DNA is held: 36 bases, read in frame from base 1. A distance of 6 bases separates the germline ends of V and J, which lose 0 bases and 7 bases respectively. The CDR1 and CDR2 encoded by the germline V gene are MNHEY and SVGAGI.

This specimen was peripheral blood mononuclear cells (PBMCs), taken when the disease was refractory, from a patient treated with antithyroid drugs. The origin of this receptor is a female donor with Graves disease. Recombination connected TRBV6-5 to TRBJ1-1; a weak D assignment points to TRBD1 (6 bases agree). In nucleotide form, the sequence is TGTGCCAGCAGTTACTCGACAGGTGAAGCTTTCTTT. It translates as CASSYSTGEAFF.